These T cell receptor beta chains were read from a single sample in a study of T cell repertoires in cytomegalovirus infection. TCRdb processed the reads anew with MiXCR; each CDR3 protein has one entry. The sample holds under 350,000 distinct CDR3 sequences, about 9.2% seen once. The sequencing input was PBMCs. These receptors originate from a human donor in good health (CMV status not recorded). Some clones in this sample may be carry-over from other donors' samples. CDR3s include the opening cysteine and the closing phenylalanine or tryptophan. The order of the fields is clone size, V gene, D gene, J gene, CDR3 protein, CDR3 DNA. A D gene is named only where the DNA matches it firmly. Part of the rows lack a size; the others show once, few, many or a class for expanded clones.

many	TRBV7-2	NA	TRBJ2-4	CASSFTGQTNIQYF	TGTGCCAGCAGCTTCACCGGACAGACGAACATTCAGTACTTC
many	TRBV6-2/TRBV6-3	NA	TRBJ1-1	CASSYPPGLSTEAFF	TGTGCCAGCAGTTACCCTCCTGGGCTGAGCACTGAAGCTTTCTTT
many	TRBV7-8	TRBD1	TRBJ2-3	CASSVEGAMRAQYF	TGTGCCAGCAGCGTAGAGGGGGCGATGAGAGCGCAGTATTTT
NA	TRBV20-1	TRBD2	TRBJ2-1	CSARVAGRGGEQFF	TGCAGTGCTAGGGTAGCGGGGAGGGGGGGTGAGCAGTTCTTC
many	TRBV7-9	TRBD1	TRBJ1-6	CASRDRQGDNSPLHF	TGTGCCAGCAGAGACCGACAGGGCGATAATTCACCCCTCCACTTT
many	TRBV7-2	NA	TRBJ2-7	CASSLGRAGPYEQYF	TGTGCCAGCAGCTTAGGTAGGGCAGGACCCTACGAGCAGTACTTC
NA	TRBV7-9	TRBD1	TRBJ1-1	CASFLEGQINTEAFF	TGTGCCAGCTTCTTAGAGGGACAGATAAACACTGAAGCTTTCTTT
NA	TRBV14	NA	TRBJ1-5	CASSQGRRQPQHF	TGTGCCAGCAGCCAAGGAAGGAGGCAGCCCCAGCATTTT
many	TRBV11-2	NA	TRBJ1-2	CASSPRRGNYGYTF	TGTGCCAGCAGCCCTCGAAGGGGCAACTATGGCTACACCTTC
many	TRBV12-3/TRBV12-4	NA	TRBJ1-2	CASSGTAYGYTF	TGTGCCAGCAGCGGGACCGCTTATGGCTACACCTTC
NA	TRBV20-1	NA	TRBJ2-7	CSARDYSRVESYEQYF	TGCAGTGCTAGAGATTATAGCAGGGTGGAATCCTACGAGCAGTACTTC
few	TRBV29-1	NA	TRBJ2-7	CTINQGAGGEQYF	TGCACCATCAACCAGGGAGCAGGCGGCGAGCAGTACTTC
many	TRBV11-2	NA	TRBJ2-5	CASSYVGGETQYF	TGTGCCAGCAGCTATGTAGGGGGAGAGACCCAGTACTTC
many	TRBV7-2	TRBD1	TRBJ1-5	CASSLVDRADQPQHF	TGTGCCAGCAGCTTAGTGGACAGGGCCGATCAGCCCCAGCATTTT
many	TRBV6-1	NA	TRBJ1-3	CASRTASGNTIYF	TGTGCCAGCAGGACAGCCTCTGGAAACACCATATATTTT
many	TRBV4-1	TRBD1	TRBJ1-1	CASSQVHRGTEAFF	TGCGCCAGCAGCCAAGTTCACAGGGGTACTGAAGCTTTCTTT